The TCR beta chain described here comes from a study of shared clonotypes between healthy human individuals. At the level of the study: CD4 naive cells filled three plates per donor, CD4 memory three, CD8 naive two and CD8 memory one.

Measured with immunoSEQ multiplex PCR; TCRdb has only the in-frame clones, and not every one. The sample has around 2,100,000 clones; approximately 95% are singletons. Terminally differentiated effector memory CD45RA+ cells were excluded by CCR7 positive selection of CD45RO-negative cells. This clone has just one count. The sequence was collected from a man younger than 35 in good health. Material for sequencing was naive CD8+ T cells sorted from blood.

CDR3 sequence: CACSGTGSTYEQYF. DNA of the CDR3: TGTGCCTGTTCCGGGACAGGCTCTACCTACGAGCAGTACTTC. This rearrangement joins TRBV30 to TRBJ2-7; 8 nucleotides line up with TRBD1. V trimming: 6 bases; J trimming: 2 bases; junction bases outside the gene matches: 9. Germline V gene lookup returns CDR1 GTSNPN and CDR2 SVGIG (reference sequence). The CDR3 spans 14 residues.